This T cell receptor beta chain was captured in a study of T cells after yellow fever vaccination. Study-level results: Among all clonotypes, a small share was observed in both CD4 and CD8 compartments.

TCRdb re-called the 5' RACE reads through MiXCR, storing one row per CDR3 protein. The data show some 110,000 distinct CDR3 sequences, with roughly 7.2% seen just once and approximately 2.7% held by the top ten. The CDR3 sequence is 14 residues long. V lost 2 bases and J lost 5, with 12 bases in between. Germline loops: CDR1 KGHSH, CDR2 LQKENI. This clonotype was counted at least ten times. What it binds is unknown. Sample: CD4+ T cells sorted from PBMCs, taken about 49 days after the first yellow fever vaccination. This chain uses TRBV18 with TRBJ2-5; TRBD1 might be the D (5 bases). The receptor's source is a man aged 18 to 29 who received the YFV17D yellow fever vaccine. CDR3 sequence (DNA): TGTGCCAGCTCACCAAGGGGTTTTGACGAGACCCAGTACTTC. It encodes CASSPRGFDETQYF.